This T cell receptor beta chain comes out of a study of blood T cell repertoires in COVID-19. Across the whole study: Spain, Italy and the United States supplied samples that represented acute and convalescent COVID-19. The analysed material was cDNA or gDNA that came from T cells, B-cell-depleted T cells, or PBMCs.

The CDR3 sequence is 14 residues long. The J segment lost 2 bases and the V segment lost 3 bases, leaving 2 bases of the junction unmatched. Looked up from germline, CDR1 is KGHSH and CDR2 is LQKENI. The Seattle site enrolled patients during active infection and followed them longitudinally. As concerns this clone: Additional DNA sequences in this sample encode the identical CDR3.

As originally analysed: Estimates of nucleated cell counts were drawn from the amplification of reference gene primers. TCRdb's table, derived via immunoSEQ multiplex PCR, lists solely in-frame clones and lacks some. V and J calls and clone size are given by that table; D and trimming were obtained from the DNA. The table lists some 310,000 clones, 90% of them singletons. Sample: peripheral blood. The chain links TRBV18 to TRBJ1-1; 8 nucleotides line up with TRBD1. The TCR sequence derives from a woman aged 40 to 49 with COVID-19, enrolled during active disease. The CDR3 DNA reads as TGTGCCAGCTCACCCGGACAGGGTAACACTGAAGCTTTCTTT. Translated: CASSPGQGNTEAFF.